The 23 T cell receptor beta chains reported below all come from one sample, sequenced in a study of metastatic and nonmetastatic thyroid tumors. TCRdb re-called the PCR reads via MiXCR. The table includes fewer than 7,500 clones, 15% to 20% detected once. Thyroid surgery had not been preceded by any treatment in any patient. Source material: adjacent normal tissue. The receptor source for this set is a male donor with papillary thyroid cancer or a benign thyroid nodule (not recorded which). Some clones in this sample may be carry-over from other donors' samples.

In this sample, this clone turned up a few times. This chain connects TRBV24-1 to TRBJ1-2; D is possibly TRBD1 (6 bases). V lost 9 bases to trimming and J lost 0 bases, with 16 bases between them. The length of the CDR3 is 15 residues. Germline CDR1 KGHDR, CDR2 SFDVKD. The CDR3, as DNA: TGTGCCACCGGGGGGCTACAGGGAACTAACTATGGCTACACCTTC. Amino acid sequence: CATGGLQGTNYGYTF.

V gene TRBV6-2 or TRBV6-3 combines with J gene TRBJ2-1, with TRBD1 as a possible D gene (6 bases). CDR1 and CDR2 from the germline V gene are MNHEY and SVGEGT. Trimming stripped 1 base from V and 4 bases from J, with 8 bases between. The CDR3 loop spans 14 amino acids. The CDR3 DNA sequence: TGTGCCAGCAGTTACTTAGGACAGTACAATGAGCAGTTCTTC. Its translation is CASSYLGQYNEQFF.

The chain uses TRBV28 and TRBJ1-5; the match to TRBD1 covers 10 bases. V dropped 6 bases and J dropped 9; count of bases not matched to a gene: 14. This CDR3 comprises 16 residues. In germline, CDR1 is MDHEN, CDR2 SYDVKM. The CDR3 bases are TGTGCCAGCAGAATTATGGCCGGGACAGGGGACATGCCCCAGCATTTT. Protein: CASRIMAGTGDMPQHF.

This clone occurred a few times. This rearrangement joins TRBV7-2 to TRBJ2-3; D unresolved. Germline lookup yields CDR1 SGHTA and CDR2 FQGNSA. With 4 bases removed from V and 2 bases from J, the gap between germline ends came to 4 bases. The CDR3 extends over 12 amino acids. CDR3 DNA sequence: TGTGCCAGCAGCTCTTACACAGATACGCAGTATTTT. Translated, it gives CASSSYTDTQYF.

This clone was observed a handful of times. The genes are TRBV19 and TRBJ1-2; D is uncertain. CDR1 is LNHDA and CDR2 is SQIVND in the germline V gene (reference sequence). Trimming shortened V by 6 bases and J by 7 bases, and 15 bases separated the two germline ends. CDR3 size: 13 residues. The CDR3, as DNA: TGTGCCAGTAGGGCTACCTCAGGATGTGGCTACACCTTC. It yields the protein CASRATSGCGYTF.

This chain links TRBV11-1 with TRBJ2-3; D not resolved. Trimming shortened V by 1 base and J by 2 bases, and 7 bases separated the two germline ends. Germline-derived CDR1 and CDR2 are SGHAT and FQDESV (reference sequence). The CDR3 extends over 14 amino acids. CDR3 in DNA: TGTGCCAGCAGCTTAGACAGATACACAGATACGCAGTATTTT. Translating gives CASSLDRYTDTQYF.

This clone came up many times. The J gene is TRBJ2-7, the V gene TRBV11-2; 7 nucleotides match TRBD2. CDR1 SGHAT and CDR2 FQNNGV come from the germline V gene. The CDR3 spans 16 residues. The junction had 11 bases not matched to a gene; V was cut back by 4 bases and J by 2 bases. Written as DNA, the CDR3 is TGTGCCAGCAGCTCCGGGGGGAGGACTTCCCCCTACGAGCAGTACTTC. Its translation is CASSSGGRTSPYEQYF. The entire variable domain, with the rest obtained from reference TRBV11-2 and TRBJ2-7, is as follows: EAGVAQSPRYKIIEKRQSVAFWCNPISGHATLYWYQQILGQGPKLLIQFQNNGVVDDSQLPKDRFSAERLKGVDSTLKIQPAKLEDSAVYLCASSSGGRTSPYEQYFGPGTRLTVT.

There are a few counts of this clone. Germline and junction disagree at one end, which may indicate a read error. Other DNA sequences in the sample encode the same CDR3. This sequence joins TRBV6-1 and TRBJ2-1; possible D gene TRBD2, 6 bases. CDR1 MNHNS and CDR2 SASEGT come from the germline V gene. The CDR3 length is 12 residues. The CDR3 loop is CASPGANNEQFF. The CDR3 bases are TGTGCCAGCCCGGGAGCTAACAACGAGCAGTTCTTC.

In regard to this clone: The junction does not match germline at one end; this may be a read error. The chain joins TRBV28 to TRBJ2-5; D remains ambiguous. The CDR3 sequence is 14 residues long. Germline CDR1 MDHEN, CDR2 SYDVKM. CDR3 bases: TGTACCAGCAGTTTCCCAGCCAACGAAAAGACCCAGTACTTC. Translated, it gives CTSSFPANEKTQYF.

By frequency in the sample, this clone is large (0.1 to 1%). The chain carries TRBV6-1 and TRBJ1-2; the D gene is possibly TRBD1 (5 bases). Trimming took off 5 bases at V and 4 bases at J, with 14 bases between the two ends. The CDR3 covers 14 residues. Germline V gene lookup returns CDR1 MNHNS and CDR2 SASEGT. This CDR3 is CASSRTGDSYGYTF. The CDR3 DNA is TGTGCCAGCAGTCGGACGGGGGACTCCTATGGCTACACCTTC.

Details on this clone: Germline is not matched at one junction end, which may reflect a read error. The gene calls are TRBV6-2 or TRBV6-3 and TRBJ1-1; D call uncertain. The germline gives CDR1 MNHEY, CDR2 SVGEGT. CDR3 size: 11 residues. In DNA, the CDR3 is TGTGCCAGCAGTTTCTACACTGAGGCTTTCTTT. Its protein is CASSFYTEAFF.

In its sample, this clone is medium-sized. The V and J genes are TRBV6-1 and TRBJ1-5; possibly TRBD1 for D (6 bases). V lost 6 bases to trimming and J lost 7 bases, with 13 bases between them. The length of the CDR3 is 13 residues. Germline V gene sequence: CDR1 MNHNS, CDR2 SASEGT. CDR3 in DNA: TGTGCCAGCAGACGTACAGGGAACCAGCCCCAGCATTTT. It codes for CASRRTGNQPQHF.

By share, this clone ranks as medium-sized. The rearrangement links TRBV27 to TRBJ1-4, with D uncertain. The germline V gene encodes CDR1 MNHEY and CDR2 SMNVEV (reference sequence). V lost 5 bases to trimming and J lost 0 bases, with 10 bases between them. The length of the CDR3 is 15 residues. CDR3 region: CASSETPATNEKLFF. The DNA of the CDR3 is TGTGCCAGCAGTGAGACCCCCGCAACTAATGAAAAACTGTTTTTT.

In its sample, this clone was seen a few times. A junction end diverges from the germline sequence, so it may reflect a read error. The chain combines TRBV19 with TRBJ2-1, with D perhaps matching TRBD1 (5 bases). CDR3 length equals 14 residues. CDR1 and CDR2 from the germline V gene are LNHDA and SQIVND (reference sequence). CDR3 region: CASKDTRSYNEEFF. CDR3 DNA: TGTGCCAGTAAGGACACTCGCTCCTACAATGAGGAGTTCTTC.

This clone was detected only a few times. The rearrangement joins TRBV6-1 to TRBJ2-1; the match to TRBD2 covers 16 bases. The CDR3 consists of 16 residues. Trimming at V came to 8 bases and at J to 11 bases, leaving 12 bases not matched to a gene. In germline, CDR1 is MNHNS, CDR2 SASEGT. In DNA form, the CDR3 reads TGTGCCAGCGAGAAAGGAGGGACTAGCGGGAGGGGACAGCAGTTCTTC. Its translation is CASEKGGTSGRGQQFF.

The rearrangement joins TRBV19 to TRBJ2-5; TRBD2 agrees at 10 bases. V lost 2 bases, J lost 5 bases, and 5 bases stayed unmatched. Germline V CDR1 and CDR2: LNHDA, SQIVND (reference sequence). The CDR3 has 15 amino acids. The CDR3, as DNA: TGTGCCAGTAGTATATCTAGCGGGAGAAGGGAGACCCAGTACTTC. Amino acid sequence: CASSISSGRRETQYF.

The chain couples TRBV25-1 to TRBJ1-2; tentative D call: TRBD1 (5 bases). CDR1 and CDR2 from the germline V gene are MGHDK and SYGVNS. V shed 4 bases and J shed 2 bases, with 5 bases lying between them. The CDR3 covers 12 residues. CDR3 amino acids: CASSAGNYGYTF. DNA for the CDR3: TGTGCCAGCAGTGCAGGGAACTATGGCTACACCTTC.

This clone showed up just a few times. The chain recombines TRBV28 with TRBJ1-1; 9 bases match TRBD1. V gave up 6 bases and J gave up 4 bases; unmatched junction bases: 9. The CDR3 runs to 15 residues. Germline lookup yields CDR1 MDHEN and CDR2 SYDVKM. The CDR3 DNA follows: TGTGCCAGCAGATATTTCGTGACAGGGGGCACTGAAGCTTTCTTT. This codes for CASRYFVTGGTEAFF.

The chain links TRBV30 to TRBJ2-7; D is unresolved. Trimming cost V 4 bases and J 6 bases, with 10 bases left between them. The germline V gene encodes CDR1 GTSNPN and CDR2 SVGIG (reference sequence). The CDR3 is made up of 11 amino acids. The chain's CDR3 is CAWKGQTEQYF. The DNA of the CDR3 is TGTGCCTGGAAAGGGCAGACCGAGCAGTACTTC.

This clone was recorded at least ten times. The rearrangement joins TRBV27 to TRBJ2-3, with D possibly being TRBD1 (6 bases). Germline assignment: CDR1 MNHEY and CDR2 SMNVEV (reference sequence). Trimming took 8 bases from V and 0 from J, leaving 15 bases between them. CDR3 size: 15 residues. The CDR3 is CASGIGTRSTDTQYF. CDR3 DNA sequence: TGTGCCAGCGGGATAGGGACAAGGAGCACAGATACGCAGTATTTT.

This clone appeared many times. This chain links TRBV6-1 with TRBJ1-6; 9 nucleotides match TRBD1. The V segment lost 5 bases and the J segment 10 bases; nucleotides outside the gene matches: 9. CDR1 and CDR2 (germline): MNHNS, SASEGT. The CDR3 runs 15 residues. The CDR3, as DNA: TGTGCCAGCAGTTTCCCTACGGACAGGGGCTCACCCCTCCACTTT. It encodes CASSFPTDRGSPLHF.

This clone is judged large. CDR3 nucleotide sequence: TGTGCCAGCAGTTACGGGACTAGCACAAGGGAGCAGTACTTC. Translation gives CASSYGTSTREQYF. J is TRBJ2-7 and V is TRBV6-6; 9 positions match TRBD2. Germline V gene lookup returns CDR1 MNHNY and CDR2 SVGAGI (reference sequence). Unmatched junction bases numbered 6, after V lost 2 bases and J lost 7 bases. The CDR3 is 14 amino acids.

The CDR3 reads CASSLQGPGLAEQFF. CDR3 in DNA: TGTGCCAGCAGTTTACAGGGGCCTGGGTTGGCTGAGCAGTTCTTC. The rearrangement links TRBV27 to TRBJ2-1; possible D gene TRBD1, 6 bases. Trimming took off 2 bases at V and 9 bases at J, with 17 bases between the two ends. Germline CDR1 is MNHEY and CDR2 is SMNVEV (reference sequence). The CDR3 loop spans 15 amino acids.